The 14 T cell receptor beta chains reported below all come from one sample, sequenced in a study of vaccination effects on CD4 cells after COVID-19. Subsequent to about 10 days of culture, CD4+ T cells were isolated. All study participants received two doses of BNT162b2 or mRNA-1273 vaccine. Repertoires were generated with immunoSEQ multiplex PCR, while TCRdb's copy carries only in-frame clones and drops some. The sample gives about 57,000 clones, about 81% of which show up once; about 4.5% is in the top ten. No antigen has been assigned to these receptors. The specimen comprised CD4+ T cells from PBMCs cultured without peptide, sampled after COVID-19 vaccination. Receptors originate from a human donor who received a COVID-19 vaccine.

This clone was counted a single time. This chain uses TRBV2 with TRBJ2-3; the D gene is possibly TRBD1 (6 bases). V was shortened by 4 bases and J by 0 bases, with 8 bases between the two germline ends. Per germline, CDR1 SNHLY and CDR2 FYNNEI. This CDR3 is 14 amino acids long. In nucleotides, the CDR3 is TGTGCCAGCAGTGTCAGGGGAAGCACAGATACGCAGTATTTT. Its translation is CASSVRGSTDTQYF.

The rearrangement uses TRBV15 and TRBJ2-1; 13 bases agree with TRBD2. The J segment lost 4 bases and the V segment lost 4 bases, leaving 16 bases of the junction unmatched. The CDR3 is made up of 20 amino acids. Germline-derived CDR1 and CDR2 are LNHNV and YYDKDF (reference sequence). The CDR3 loop reads CATSKYPGTSGIRAYNEQFF. As DNA, the CDR3 is TGTGCCACCAGCAAATATCCCGGGACTAGCGGGATCAGGGCGTACAATGAGCAGTTCTTC. Together with reference TRBV15 and TRBJ2-1, the CDR3 gives the full variable domain: DAMVIQNPRYQVTQFGKPVTLSCSQTLNHNVMYWYQQKSSQAPKLLFHYYDKDFNNEADTPDNFQSRRPNTSFCFLDIRSPGLGDTAMYLCATSKYPGTSGIRAYNEQFFGPGTRLTVL.

The chain employs TRBV4-1 and TRBJ1-6; D remains ambiguous. The germline gives CDR1 MGHRA, CDR2 YSYEKL. CDR3 length: 15 amino acids. The ends were cut back, 3 bases at V and 7 bases at J, with 13 bases in the middle. DNA for the CDR3: TGCGCCAGCAGCCAGGACGTTGGGGTAAATTCACCCCTCCACTTT. It is translated as CASSQDVGVNSPLHF.

This chain connects TRBV28 to TRBJ1-5, with 7 bases lining up with TRBD1. The CDR3 loop spans 13 amino acids. In germline, CDR1 is MDHEN, CDR2 SYDVKM. Trimming removed 6 bases from V and 4 bases from J; junction bases left unmatched: 3. CDR3 sequence: CASRVDRNQPQHF. CDR3 sequence (DNA): TGTGCCAGCAGAGTGGACAGGAATCAGCCCCAGCATTTT.

This clone turned up a few times. The CDR3: CASSEPGGSRELFF. DNA of the CDR3: TGTGCCAGCAGTGAACCAGGGGGCTCCCGGGAGCTGTTTTTT. V gene TRBV2 combines with J gene TRBJ2-2; 8 nucleotides align to TRBD1. The CDR3 is made up of 14 amino acids. Germline CDR1 and CDR2: SNHLY and FYNNEI. The ends lost 2 bases at V and 9 bases at J; junction bases unmatched: 5.

The V and J genes are TRBV2 and TRBJ2-1; possible D gene TRBD1, 8 bases. Trimming removed 10 bases at V and 1 base at J, with 17 bases between. The CDR3 covers 15 residues. Germline lookup yields CDR1 SNHLY and CDR2 FYNNEI. The chain's CDR3 is CAINQQGGSYNEQFF. The CDR3 nucleotides are TGTGCCATCAACCAACAGGGGGGGTCCTACAATGAGCAGTTCTTC.

The gene calls are TRBV19 and TRBJ2-3; perhaps TRBD1 as D (6 bases). Germline-derived CDR1 and CDR2 are LNHDA and SQIVND (reference sequence). CDR3 length: 14 amino acids. V lost 4 bases and J lost 4, with 12 bases in between. This CDR3 is CASSRSTGPDTQYF. DNA for the CDR3: TGTGCCAGTAGTAGATCGACAGGACCAGATACGCAGTATTTT.

V usage is TRBV29-1 and J usage is TRBJ2-2; 9 nucleotides match TRBD1. This CDR3 is built from 21 residues. V lost 0 bases and J lost 3; bases outside the gene matches: 20. Per the germline V gene, CDR1 is SQVTM and CDR2 is ANQGSEA. CDR3 region: CSVEECGTGPESLEDTGELFF. The CDR3 DNA follows: TGCAGCGTTGAAGAGTGCGGGACAGGGCCCGAAAGCCTCGAGGACACCGGGGAGCTGTTTTTT.

The chain recombines TRBV24-1 with TRBJ2-3; D might be TRBD1 (6 bases). The germline CDR1 and CDR2 sequences are KGHDR and SFDVKD. The CDR3 runs to 12 residues. V lost 3 bases and J 7 bases, leaving 7 bases between the germline ends. DNA for the CDR3: TGTGCCACCAGTGATAGGGGGTATACGCAGTATTTT. Translation: CATSDRGYTQYF.

The chain couples TRBV29-1 to TRBJ2-2; D unclear. This CDR3 is built from 12 residues. The germline V and J ends were trimmed by 4 bases and 7 bases, with 10 bases remaining between them. CDR1 and CDR2 from the germline V gene are SQVTM and ANQGSEA. The CDR3 sequence is CSVGAVGGELFF. CDR3 sequence (DNA): TGCAGCGTTGGGGCGGTCGGCGGGGAGCTGTTTTTT.

The V call is TRBV19, the J call TRBJ2-3; no firm D call. The CDR3 consists of 14 residues. Germline V CDR1 and CDR2: LNHDA, SQIVND (reference sequence). Trimming took 3 bases from V and 4 from J, leaving 11 bases between them. This CDR3 reads CASSISAGADTQYF. CDR3 bases: TGTGCCAGTAGTATTTCTGCTGGCGCAGATACGCAGTATTTT.

V and J are TRBV5-1 and TRBJ2-4; D call uncertain. V lost 0 bases and J 0 bases, leaving 4 bases between the germline ends. This CDR3 has 14 residues. The germline V gene has CDR1 SGHRS and CDR2 YFSETQ. In nucleotides, the CDR3 is TGCGCCAGCAGCTTGGACCTAGCCAAAAACATTCAGTACTTC. Protein sequence: CASSLDLAKNIQYF.

J is TRBJ2-4 and V is TRBV29-1, with a possible D match to TRBD2 (7 bases). The CDR3 totals 14 residues. The V end lost 7 bases, the J end lost 3 bases, and 16 bases lay between the germline ends. CDR1 and CDR2 (germline): SQVTM, ANQGSEA. CDR3 in amino acids: CSARSGEGKNIQYF. CDR3 DNA: TGCAGCGCCCGGTCAGGGGAGGGCAAAAACATTCAGTACTTC.

Concerning this clone: Additional DNA sequences in this sample encode the identical CDR3. The V call is TRBV2, the J call TRBJ2-6; D gene unclear. The CDR3 loop spans 13 amino acids. Germline V CDR1 and CDR2: SNHLY, FYNNEI. Trimming took 6 bases from V and 1 from J, leaving 4 bases between them. The CDR3 sequence: CASRTSGANVLTF. In DNA form, the CDR3 reads TGTGCCAGCAGGACTTCTGGGGCCAACGTCCTGACTTTC.